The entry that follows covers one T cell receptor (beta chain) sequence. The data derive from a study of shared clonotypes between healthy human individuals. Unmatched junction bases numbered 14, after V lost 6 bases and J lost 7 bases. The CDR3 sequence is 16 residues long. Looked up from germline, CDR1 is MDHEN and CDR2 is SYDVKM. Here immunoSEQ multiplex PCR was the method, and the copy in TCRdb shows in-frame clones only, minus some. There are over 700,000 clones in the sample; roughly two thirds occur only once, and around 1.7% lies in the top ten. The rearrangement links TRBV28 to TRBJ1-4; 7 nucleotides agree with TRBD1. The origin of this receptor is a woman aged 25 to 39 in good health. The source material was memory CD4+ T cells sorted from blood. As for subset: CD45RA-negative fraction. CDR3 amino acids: CASRVPGGRGTEKLFF. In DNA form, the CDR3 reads TGTGCCAGCAGAGTTCCCGGGGGCAGGGGGACTGAAAAACTGTTTTTT.